The 21 T cell receptor beta chains below were found in one sample sequenced in a study of graft-versus-host responses after intestinal transplantation. Their cognate antigens are unknown. Profiling relied on immunoSEQ multiplex PCR, and the TCRdb table lists in-frame clones only, not all of them. The data hold about 120,000 clones, with roughly 91% observed a single time. Material: unstimulated CD4+ T cells sorted from spleen or lymph node cells, obtained before intestinal transplant. These TCRs come from a human donor who received an intestinal transplant.

The J gene is TRBJ1-2, the V gene TRBV7-9; 7 bases are shared with TRBD1. V lost 5 bases and J lost 8; bases outside the gene matches: 5. The V gene's germline CDR1 is SEHNR and CDR2 FQNEAQ (reference sequence). This CDR3 is 12 amino acids long. In DNA, the CDR3 is TGTGCCAGCAGCACAGGGGTGTGGGGCTACACCTTC. This translates into CASSTGVWGYTF.

The rearrangement joins TRBV30 to TRBJ2-7, with D unclear. CDR3 size: 11 residues. Per germline, CDR1 GTSNPN and CDR2 SVGIG (reference sequence). With 1 base removed from V and 5 bases from J, the gap between germline ends came to 6 bases. This chain's CDR3 is CAWSAHDEQYF. DNA of the CDR3: TGTGCCTGGAGTGCCCACGACGAGCAGTACTTC.

The genes are TRBV2 and TRBJ2-1, with D unresolved. The CDR3 is 12 amino acids. From germline, CDR1 is SNHLY and CDR2 FYNNEI. V lost 6 bases to trimming and J lost 12 bases, with 15 bases between them. CDR3 in DNA: TGTGCCAGCAGAGCCCGTGTTGCAGGGCAGTTCTTC. It specifies CASRARVAGQFF.

V and J are TRBV16 and TRBJ2-1; 7 bases line up with TRBD2. V shed 2 bases and J 4 bases; nucleotides not matched to a gene: 5. Germline V gene data show CDR1 as KGHSY and CDR2 as FQNENV. The CDR3 covers 15 residues. CDR3 bases: TGTGCCAGCAGCCAAAAGTCTAGCGGTTACAATGAGCAGTTCTTC. Translation gives CASSQKSSGYNEQFF.

The chain is built from TRBV27 and TRBJ2-5; D perhaps matches TRBD1 (6 bases). Trimming left V 6 bases short and J 5 bases short, with 16 bases between. The CDR3 totals 14 residues. CDR1 is MNHEY, CDR2 SMNVEV, per germline (reference sequence). The CDR3 protein is CASRYREPWETQYF. In DNA form, the CDR3 reads TGTGCCAGCAGGTACAGGGAGCCCTGGGAGACCCAGTACTTC.

The chain is built from TRBV9 and TRBJ2-5; 12 nucleotides match TRBD2. Germline CDR1 and CDR2: SGDLS and YYNGEE. J was trimmed by 5 bases and V by 0 bases; bases with no gene match: 5. The CDR3 runs to 16 residues. The CDR3 sequence: CASSVGLAGGPETQYF. The DNA of the CDR3 is TGTGCCAGCAGCGTAGGCCTAGCGGGAGGGCCTGAGACCCAGTACTTC.

In this sample, this clone turned up once. The chain couples TRBV7-9 to TRBJ1-3; TRBD1 might be the D (5 bases). The V end was cut by 4 bases, the J end by 5 bases, with 15 bases between. CDR3 length: 15 residues. Germline V gene lookup returns CDR1 SEHNR and CDR2 FQNEAQ (reference sequence). The CDR3 protein is CASSYGAVARNTIYF. In nucleotides, the CDR3 is TGTGCCAGCAGCTACGGGGCCGTTGCGAGAAACACCATATATTTT.

The chain combines TRBV11-2 with TRBJ2-1, with 10 bases fitting TRBD2. The trim removed 1 base at V and 9 bases at J, leaving 6 bases unmatched. The CDR3 totals 15 residues. Per germline, CDR1 SGHAT and CDR2 FQNNGV. CDR3 nucleotides: TGTGCCAGCAGCTTAGGACTAGCGGGTCAAAGTGAGCAGTTCTTC. Encoded protein: CASSLGLAGQSEQFF.

The chain recombines TRBV2 with TRBJ2-2; D is unresolved. The CDR3 totals 12 residues. V was clipped by 6 bases and J by 3 bases, with 5 bases between them. Germline loops: CDR1 SNHLY, CDR2 FYNNEI. For the CDR3, the DNA is TGTGCCAGCAGCGTTCACACCGGGGAGCTGTTTTTT. The encoded protein is CASSVHTGELFF.

The gene calls are TRBV7-9 and TRBJ2-5; D not resolved. Deletions cut 5 bases from V and 5 bases from J, with 9 bases between. The CDR3 extends over 12 amino acids. Germline CDR1 SEHNR, CDR2 FQNEAQ (reference sequence). The CDR3 region has the DNA TGTGCCAGCAGCGCCCCATCGGAGACCCAGTACTTC. Translating it yields CASSAPSETQYF.

This chain uses TRBV25-1 with TRBJ2-7; unclear D gene. V was clipped by 3 bases and J by 0 bases, with 0 bases between them. Germline V lookup: CDR1 MGHDK, CDR2 SYGVNS. This CDR3 has 11 amino acids. The CDR3 reads CASSDSYEQYF. In nucleotides, the CDR3 is TGTGCCAGCAGTGACTCCTACGAGCAGTACTTC.

The gene calls are TRBV28 and TRBJ2-1; weak D call: TRBD2 (6 bases). Germline V gene data show CDR1 as MDHEN and CDR2 as SYDVKM. The CDR3 length is 13 residues. V lost 6 bases and J lost 7, with 13 bases in between. The CDR3 bases are TGTGCCAGCAGGTGGGGGACTTTAAATGAGCAGTTCTTC. This translates into CASRWGTLNEQFF.

The CDR3 region is CASSMTGTNTEAFF. CDR3 bases: TGTGCCAGCAGCATGACAGGGACGAACACTGAAGCTTTCTTT. The chain links TRBV9 to TRBJ1-1; the match to TRBD1 covers 7 bases. The germline V gene has CDR1 SGDLS and CDR2 YYNGEE. With V trimmed by 4 bases and J by 1 base, 4 bases remained unmatched. The CDR3 consists of 14 residues.

This chain uses TRBV5-4 with TRBJ2-7; D ambiguous. CDR1 and CDR2 from the germline V gene are SGHNT and YYREEE (reference sequence). The CDR3 loop spans 14 amino acids. Trimming removed 1 base from V and 3 bases from J, with 11 bases in between. For the CDR3, the DNA is TGTGCCAGCAGCTTGAGCCCGGGTGTCTACGAGCAGTACTTC. This sequence encodes CASSLSPGVYEQYF.

This clone was detected once. V and J are TRBV27 and TRBJ2-5, with 13 bases fitting TRBD2. The germline V gene has CDR1 MNHEY and CDR2 SMNVEV (reference sequence). V was pared by 4 bases and J by 4 bases, with 6 bases of the junction left unmatched. The CDR3 runs 16 residues. CDR3 coding DNA: TGTGCCAGCAGTTCCTGGACTAGCGGGAGTCGAGAGACCCAGTACTTC. Amino acid sequence: CASSSWTSGSRETQYF.

V usage is TRBV10-1 and J usage is TRBJ2-2, with 12 bases that match TRBD1. Germline CDR1 reads WNHNN; CDR2 reads SYGVQD (reference sequence). This CDR3 comprises 17 residues. With 3 bases clipped from V and 2 bases from J, the junction kept 4 bases outside the gene matches. This chain's CDR3 is CASSDWGQGANTGELFF. The CDR3 DNA is TGCGCCAGCAGTGATTGGGGACAGGGGGCAAACACCGGGGAGCTGTTTTTT.

The chain links TRBV30 to TRBJ2-1; 7 positions agree with TRBD2. The V gene end was trimmed by 3 bases and the J gene end by 7 bases; junction bases not matched to a gene: 3. Germline V gene data show CDR1 as GTSNPN and CDR2 as SVGIG (reference sequence). This CDR3 comprises 12 residues. For the CDR3, the DNA is TGTGCCTGGAGGGGAGGGCCTAATGAGCAGTTCTTC. It translates to CAWRGGPNEQFF.

The chain joins TRBV7-3 to TRBJ2-3, with D perhaps matching TRBD1 or TRBD2 (5 bases each). CDR3 length: 13 residues. Germline lookup yields CDR1 SGHTA and CDR2 FQGTGA. V dropped 5 bases and J dropped 2 bases, with 8 bases sitting between them. CDR3 amino acids: CASSPGTTDTQYF. The CDR3 DNA is TGTGCCAGCAGCCCCGGGACCACAGATACGCAGTATTTT.

The chain links TRBV5-6 to TRBJ2-5; D possibly matches TRBD1 or TRBD2 (5 bases each). V was shortened by 0 bases and J by 4 bases, with 16 bases between the two germline ends. This CDR3 region has 16 residues. CDR1 is SGHDT, CDR2 YYEEEE, per germline. The CDR3 spells CASSLVAGTIGETQYF. As DNA, the CDR3 is TGTGCCAGCAGCTTGGTGGCAGGGACGATCGGAGAGACCCAGTACTTC.

This rearrangement joins TRBV9 to TRBJ2-7; possibly TRBD2 for D (6 bases). V lost 2 bases to trimming and J lost 2 bases, with 14 bases between them. The CDR3 is 15 residues long. Germline-derived CDR1 and CDR2 are SGDLS and YYNGEE. The CDR3 coding sequence is TGTGCCAGCAGCGTTGACCTTGGGACTGCCTACGAGCAGTACTTC. This codes for CASSVDLGTAYEQYF.

V gene TRBV6-5 combines with J gene TRBJ2-1, with 7 positions matching TRBD1. V gave up 6 bases and J gave up 7 bases; unmatched junction bases: 6. CDR1 is MNHEY, CDR2 SVGAGI, per germline. CDR3 length: 13 residues. As DNA, the CDR3 is TGTGCCAGCAGCCTAGTACAGGGGAATGAGCAGTTCTTC. Its translation is CASSLVQGNEQFF.